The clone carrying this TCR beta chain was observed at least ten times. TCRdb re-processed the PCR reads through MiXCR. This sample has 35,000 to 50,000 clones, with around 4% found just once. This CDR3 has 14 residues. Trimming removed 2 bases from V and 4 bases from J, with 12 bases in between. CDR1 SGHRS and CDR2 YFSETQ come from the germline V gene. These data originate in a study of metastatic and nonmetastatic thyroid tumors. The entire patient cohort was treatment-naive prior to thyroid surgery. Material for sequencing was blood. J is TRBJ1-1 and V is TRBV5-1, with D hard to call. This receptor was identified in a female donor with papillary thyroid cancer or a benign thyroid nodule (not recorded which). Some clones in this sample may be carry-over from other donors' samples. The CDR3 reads CASSFGGRSTEAFF. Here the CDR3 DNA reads TGCGCCAGCAGCTTCGGCGGACGGTCCACTGAAGCTTTCTTT. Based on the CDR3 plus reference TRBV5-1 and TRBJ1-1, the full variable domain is KAGVTQTPRYLIKTRGQQVTLSCSPISGHRSVSWYQQTPGQGLQFLFEYFSETQRNKGNFPGRFSGRQFSNSRSEMNVSTLELGDSALYLCASSFGGRSTEAFFGQGTRLTVV.